The rows below give T cell receptor beta chains drawn from one sample of a study of T cell changes during pregnancy in multiple sclerosis. The method was immunoSEQ multiplex PCR; TCRdb's version includes in-frame clones alone and lacks a portion of them. The data show approximately 44,000 clones, roughly nine tenths seen once. Specimen: CD4+ T cells from peripheral blood mononuclear cells, collected before pregnancy. The receptors come from a female donor with multiple sclerosis, enrolled in a pregnancy study. The CDR3 runs from the conserved cysteine through the conserved F or W. Size is stated for part of the rows, as once, few or many counts, or as a class when the clone is expanded.

clone size,J gene,V gene,CDR3 protein
NA,TRBJ1-4,TRBV7-2,CATKLGGTGVEKLFF
NA,TRBJ2-4,TRBV6-5,CASTDPGGAKNIQYF
once,TRBJ1-5,TRBV19,CASSPLPQHF
NA,TRBJ1-4,TRBV5-1,CASSAQGAEKLFF
NA,TRBJ2-7,TRBV7-8,CASSTTSYEQYF
once,TRBJ2-5,TRBV30,CAWSLAEETQYF
NA,TRBJ2-2,TRBV6-4,CASSDSGDTGELFF
NA,TRBJ2-3,TRBV7-2,CASSFDRGVTDTQYF
NA,TRBJ2-1,TRBV4-3,CASSQAAYNEQFF
NA,TRBJ1-1,TRBV6-6,CATSTSGRVTEAFF
NA,TRBJ2-7,TRBV21-1,CASSKGTGDPEQYF
NA,TRBJ1-2,TRBV10-3,CAITQGNYGYTF
NA,TRBJ2-7,TRBV6-5,CASRTTGSFGEQYF
NA,TRBJ1-3,TRBV4-2,CASSQDIRQIRNTIYF
NA,TRBJ2-2,TRBV7-8,CASSLRSNTGELFF
NA,TRBJ2-7,TRBV11-1,CASSLLVQGYEQYF
NA,TRBJ2-5,TRBV5-6,CASSLYHRGRETQYF
NA,TRBJ2-3,TRBV5-5,CASSSGDRSSTDTQYF
NA,TRBJ1-1,TRBV10-3,CAISSGAYTEAFF
NA,TRBJ1-2,TRBV30,CAFTLSEAYGYTF
few,TRBJ1-3,TRBV18,CASSLPPGTVSGNTIYF
NA,TRBJ1-5,TRBV7-2,CASRAGTVPNQPQHF
NA,TRBJ2-7,TRBV19,CASSIAGGGATYEQYF
NA,TRBJ2-3,TRBV2,CASEARRLVDTQYF
NA,TRBJ2-1,TRBV5-1,CASSWEAEQFF
few,TRBJ1-1,TRBV30,CARTGRNTEAFF
NA,TRBJ1-2,TRBV7-9,CASSLPGQSGYTF
NA,TRBJ2-3,TRBV7-3,CASSLTPLAGSTDTQYF
NA,TRBJ1-6,TRBV30,CAWSQDRFNSPLHF
NA,TRBJ1-2,TRBV19,CASGTGTGGGYTF
NA,TRBJ1-3,TRBV18,CASSQHTPGDTIYF
NA,TRBJ2-7,TRBV4-1,CASSQVQGAFAYEQYF
NA,TRBJ2-5,TRBV27,CASSLWGEAIAKETQYF
NA,TRBJ1-1,TRBV6-1,CASSTGYTEAFF
NA,TRBJ1-6,TRBV4-2,CASSQGVWAEPNSPLHF
NA,TRBJ2-1,TRBV7-2,CASSSKRGERNEQFF
NA,TRBJ1-5,TRBV18,CASSSLDRGLSNQPQHF
NA,TRBJ1-4,TRBV7-2,CASSFNGNEKLFF
NA,TRBJ2-3,TRBV4-2,CASSRAGVTDTQYF
NA,TRBJ2-5,TRBV11-2,CASSSRAPGETQYF
NA,TRBJ2-5,TRBV27,CASSTGQGWGETQYF
NA,TRBJ2-2,TRBV4-2,CASSQERGGWNTGELFF
NA,TRBJ2-7,TRBV6-6,CASSTGTGRVEQYF
NA,TRBJ1-4,TRBV10-3,CAISEKRNEKLFF
NA,TRBJ2-3,TRBV12-5,CASGLVPGTQYF
NA,TRBJ1-1,TRBV14,CASSRQVPEFGTEAFF
few,TRBJ1-1,TRBV18,CASSPQGTGGITEAFF
once,TRBJ2-2,TRBV7-2,CASSLEGPTNTGELFF